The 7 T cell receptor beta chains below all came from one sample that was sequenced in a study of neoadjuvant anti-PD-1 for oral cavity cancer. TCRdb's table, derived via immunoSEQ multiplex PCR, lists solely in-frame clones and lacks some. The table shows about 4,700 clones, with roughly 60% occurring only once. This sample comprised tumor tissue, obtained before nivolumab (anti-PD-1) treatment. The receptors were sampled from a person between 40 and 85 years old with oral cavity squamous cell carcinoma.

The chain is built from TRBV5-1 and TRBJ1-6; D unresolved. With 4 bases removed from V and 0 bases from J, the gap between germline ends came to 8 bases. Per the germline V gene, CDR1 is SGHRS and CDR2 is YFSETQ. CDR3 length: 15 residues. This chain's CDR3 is CASSDTSSYNSPLHF. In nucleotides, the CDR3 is TGCGCCAGCAGCGACACTAGCTCCTATAATTCACCCCTCCACTTT.

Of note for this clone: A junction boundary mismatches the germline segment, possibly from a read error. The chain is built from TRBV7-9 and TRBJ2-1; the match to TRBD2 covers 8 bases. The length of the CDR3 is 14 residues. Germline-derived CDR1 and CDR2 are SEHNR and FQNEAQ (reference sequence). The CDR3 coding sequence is TGTGCCAGCAGTTTAGCGGGGTCTTACAATGAGCAGTTCTTC. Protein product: CASSLAGSYNEQFF.

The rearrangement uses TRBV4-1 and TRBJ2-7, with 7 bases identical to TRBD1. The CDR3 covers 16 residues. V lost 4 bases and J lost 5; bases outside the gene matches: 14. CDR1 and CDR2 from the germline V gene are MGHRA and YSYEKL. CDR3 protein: CASSLGLRTGYNEQYF. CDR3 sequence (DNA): TGCGCCAGCAGCCTAGGCCTAAGGACAGGCTACAACGAGCAGTACTTC.

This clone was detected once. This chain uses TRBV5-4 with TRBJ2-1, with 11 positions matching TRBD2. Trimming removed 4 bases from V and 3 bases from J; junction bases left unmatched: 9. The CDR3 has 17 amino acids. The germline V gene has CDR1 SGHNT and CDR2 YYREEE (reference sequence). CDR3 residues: CASSPQRTSGSYNEQFF. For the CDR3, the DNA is TGTGCCAGCAGCCCCCAACGAACTAGCGGGAGCTACAATGAGCAGTTCTTC.

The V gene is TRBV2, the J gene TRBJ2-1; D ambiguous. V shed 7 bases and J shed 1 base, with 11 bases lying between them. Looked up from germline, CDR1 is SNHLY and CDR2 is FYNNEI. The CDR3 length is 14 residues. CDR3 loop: CASITVNSYNEQFF. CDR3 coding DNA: TGTGCCAGCATAACAGTTAATTCCTACAATGAGCAGTTCTTC. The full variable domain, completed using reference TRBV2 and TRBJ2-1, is EPEVTQTPSHQVTQMGQEVILRCVPISNHLYFYWYRQILGQKVEFLVSFYNNEISEKSEIFDDQFSVERPDGSNFTLKIRSTKLEDSAMYFCASITVNSYNEQFFGPGTRLTVL.

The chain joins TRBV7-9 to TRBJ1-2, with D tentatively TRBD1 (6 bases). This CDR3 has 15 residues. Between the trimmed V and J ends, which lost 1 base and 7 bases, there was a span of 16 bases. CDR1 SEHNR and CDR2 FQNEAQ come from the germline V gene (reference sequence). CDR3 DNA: TGTGCCAGCAGCTTAGATAGGACAGAAGAAGGTGGCTACACCTTC. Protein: CASSLDRTEEGGYTF.

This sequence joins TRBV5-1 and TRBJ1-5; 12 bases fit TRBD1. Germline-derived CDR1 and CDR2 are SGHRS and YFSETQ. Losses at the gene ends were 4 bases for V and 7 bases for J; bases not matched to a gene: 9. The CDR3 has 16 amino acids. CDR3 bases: TGCGCCAGCAGCCTCGGGGGACAGGGGGCGGGACAGCCCCAGCATTTT. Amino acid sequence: CASSLGGQGAGQPQHF.